One sample yielded the 31 T cell receptor beta chains listed below, sequenced in a study of blood T cell repertoires in COVID-19. Some clones are missing from TCRdb's copy, which holds only in-frame ones; the method was immunoSEQ multiplex PCR. The data show about 180,000 clones, roughly 83% seen once. The material sequenced was peripheral blood. The receptors come from a woman aged 40 to 50 with COVID-19, enrolled during active disease.

This clone was counted once. The CDR3 region is CASSQVLNYGYTF. CDR3 in DNA: TGCGCCAGCAGCCAAGTTCTAAACTATGGCTACACCTTC. V gene TRBV4-1 combines with J gene TRBJ1-2; D is ambiguous. Per the germline V gene, CDR1 is MGHRA and CDR2 is YSYEKL. The V end lost 1 base, the J end lost 2 bases, and 5 bases lay between the germline ends. CDR3 length: 13 amino acids.

The CDR3 here is CASSFSSGYTETQYF. CDR3 DNA: TGTGCCAGCAGTTTTTCGAGCGGGTATACGGAGACCCAGTACTTC. The J gene is TRBJ2-5, the V gene TRBV28; tentatively, D is TRBD2 (6 bases). V lost 3 bases to trimming and J lost 5 bases, with 16 bases between them. Germline CDR1 reads MDHEN; CDR2 reads SYDVKM. The CDR3 length is 15 residues. Drawing the rest from reference TRBV28 and TRBJ2-5, the complete variable domain is DVKVTQSSRYLVKRTGEKVFLECVQDMDHENMFWYRQDPGLGLRLIYFSYDVKMKEKGDIPEGYSVSREKKERFSLILESASTNQTSMYLCASSFSSGYTETQYFGPGTRLLVL.

This CDR3 reads CASSLNTGVVADTQYF. CDR3 nucleotides: TGTGCCAGCAGCCTTAATACGGGGGTCGTGGCAGATACGCAGTATTTT. The chain is built from TRBV7-9 and TRBJ2-3, with a weak D call TRBD2 (6 bases). Between the trimmed V and J ends, which lost 5 bases and 4 bases, there was a span of 19 bases. Germline loops: CDR1 SEHNR, CDR2 FQNEAQ (reference sequence). The CDR3 loop spans 16 amino acids.

The chain carries TRBV14 and TRBJ1-1; D remains unclear. CDR1 and CDR2 (germline): SGHDN, FVKESK. V lost 6 bases, J lost 0 bases, and 17 bases lay in between. The CDR3 consists of 16 residues. The CDR3, as DNA: TGTGCCAGCAGAGATGCGAGTCGGCGGCTGAACACTGAAGCTTTCTTT. Translated: CASRDASRRLNTEAFF.

V gene TRBV18 combines with J gene TRBJ1-1; TRBD1 might be the D (5 bases). The CDR3 is made up of 14 amino acids. Germline values: CDR1 KGHSH, CDR2 LQKENI. The V and J ends lost 0 bases and 3 bases respectively, with 8 bases between them. The CDR3 loop reads CASSPPWGDTEAFF. For the CDR3, the DNA is TGTGCCAGCTCACCACCATGGGGGGACACTGAAGCTTTCTTT.

The genes are TRBV2 and TRBJ1-5; the D gene is possibly TRBD1 (5 bases). This CDR3 comprises 12 residues. V was clipped by 3 bases and J by 9 bases, with 9 bases between them. Germline assignment: CDR1 SNHLY and CDR2 FYNNEI. The CDR3, as DNA: TGTGCCAGCAGTGACGGGGGTGGGCCCCAGCATTTT. It translates to CASSDGGGPQHF.

Concerning this clone itself: Other DNA sequences in this sample translate to the same CDR3. This sequence joins TRBV19 and TRBJ2-6; D may be TRBD2 (7 bases). Between the trimmed V and J ends, which lost 2 bases and 0 bases, there was a span of 8 bases. The CDR3 has 16 amino acids. Germline V gene lookup returns CDR1 LNHDA and CDR2 SQIVND (reference sequence). CDR3 protein: CASSIRGGSGANVLTF. CDR3 in DNA: TGTGCCAGTAGTATAAGGGGGGGCTCTGGGGCCAACGTCCTGACTTTC.

This sequence joins TRBV29-1 and TRBJ2-3; D is possibly TRBD2 (6 bases). V was shortened by 4 bases and J by 2 bases, with 13 bases between the two germline ends. The CDR3 is 14 residues long. CDR1 is SQVTM, CDR2 ANQGSEA, per germline. The CDR3 region is CSVVGGIDTDTQYF. The CDR3, as DNA: TGCAGCGTTGTTGGAGGGATTGACACAGATACGCAGTATTTT.

J is TRBJ1-1 and V is TRBV4-1; D might be TRBD1 (5 bases). The CDR3 has 15 residues. Germline V gives CDR1 MGHRA, CDR2 YSYEKL. V was trimmed by 0 bases and J by 3 bases, leaving 11 bases between them. This CDR3 is CASSQEPRDYTEAFF. Here the CDR3 DNA reads TGCGCCAGCAGCCAAGAGCCACGGGACTACACTGAAGCTTTCTTT.

This chain joins TRBV27 and TRBJ1-1; D is possibly TRBD1 (5 bases). Germline assignment: CDR1 MNHEY and CDR2 SMNVEV (reference sequence). With 5 bases removed from V and 5 bases from J, the gap between germline ends came to 15 bases. The CDR3 spans 14 residues. CDR3 DNA: TGTGCCAGCAGTGTGTCAGGGAGGAGGACTGAAGCTTTCTTT. Translation: CASSVSGRRTEAFF.

The V and J genes are TRBV27 and TRBJ2-5; 7 bases fit TRBD2. CDR3 length: 14 amino acids. CDR1 MNHEY and CDR2 SMNVEV come from the germline V gene (reference sequence). V lost 2 bases, J lost 4 bases, and 4 bases stayed unmatched. For the CDR3, the DNA is TGTGCCAGCAGTTTAGCGGGAGTCGGAGAGACCCAGTACTTC. Encoded protein: CASSLAGVGETQYF.

This chain uses TRBV18 with TRBJ1-4; the D gene is possibly TRBD1 (5 bases). The CDR3 consists of 14 residues. In germline, CDR1 is KGHSH, CDR2 LQKENI. V was cut by 2 bases and J by 3 bases, with 7 bases left in between. CDR3 bases: TGTGCCAGCTCACCAGGGGCGGCTAATGAAAAACTGTTTTTT. Its protein product is CASSPGAANEKLFF.

In this sample, this clone turned up once. The chain combines TRBV14 with TRBJ1-2; D unresolved. The CDR3 totals 14 residues. V dropped 0 bases and J dropped 8 bases, with 13 bases sitting between them. Germline assignment: CDR1 SGHDN and CDR2 FVKESK. The CDR3 DNA sequence: TGTGCCAGCAGCCAAGACAGGTTCAGTCAGGGCTACACCTTC. As protein: CASSQDRFSQGYTF.

The chain recombines TRBV24-1 with TRBJ2-1, with D unclear. The CDR3 has 12 residues. Trimming removed 4 bases from V and 7 bases from J, with 7 bases in between. Germline assignment: CDR1 KGHDR and CDR2 SFDVKD. The CDR3 DNA is TGTGCCACCAGTGACTCTACGAATGAGCAGTTCTTC. Translation: CATSDSTNEQFF.

Concerning this clone: A read error may produce the germline difference seen at one junction end. The chain uses TRBV28 and TRBJ2-7; a possible D gene is TRBD2 (5 bases). The length of the CDR3 is 10 residues. Germline V gene data show CDR1 as MDHEN and CDR2 as SYDVKM. CDR3 nucleotides: TGTGCCAGCAGTCTCGGGGATATACACTTC. Its protein is CASSLGDIHF.

The chain is built from TRBV4-1 and TRBJ1-2, with a possible D match to TRBD1 (5 bases). Trimming removed 2 bases from V and 4 bases from J, with 17 bases in between. The CDR3 length is 16 residues. Germline CDR1 MGHRA, CDR2 YSYEKL. CDR3 sequence (DNA): TGCGCCAGCAGCCAACCGCGGGAGGGAAGGGGCTATGGCTACACCTTC. As protein: CASSQPREGRGYGYTF.

This chain uses TRBV6-4 with TRBJ2-3; 8 nucleotides line up with TRBD2. Germline trimming cut 5 bases from V and 8 bases from J; bases unmatched to any gene: 9. Germline CDR1 reads MRHNA; CDR2 reads SNTAGT. There are 14 residues in the CDR3. In DNA, the CDR3 is TGTGCCAGCAGTCCAAGTGGGGCGGGAGGTACGCAGTATTTT. Translated, it gives CASSPSGAGGTQYF.

CDR3 loop: CASSLGTGGGYTF. The CDR3 DNA sequence: TGTGCCAGCAGCTTGGGGACAGGCGGTGGCTACACCTTC. The chain uses TRBV5-4 and TRBJ1-2; 7 bases line up with TRBD1. Germline V gives CDR1 SGHNT, CDR2 YYREEE (reference sequence). V lost 0 bases and J lost 7; bases outside the gene matches: 3. The CDR3 runs to 13 residues.

This chain links TRBV18 with TRBJ1-3; D is possibly TRBD1 (6 bases). The germline CDR1 and CDR2 sequences are KGHSH and LQKENI. Trimming took off 5 bases at V and 0 bases at J, with 8 bases between the two ends. The CDR3 is 14 residues long. Written as DNA, the CDR3 is TGTGCCAGCTCATACAGGGACTCTGGAAACACCATATATTTT. Translating it yields CASSYRDSGNTIYF.

This clone was detected only a few times. The V and J genes are TRBV20-1 and TRBJ1-2; D ambiguous. V was clipped by 8 bases and J by 8 bases, with 12 bases between them. Germline loops: CDR1 DFQATT, CDR2 SNEGSKA (reference sequence). The CDR3 runs to 10 residues. CDR3 coding DNA: TGCAGTACCACCTTCGAGGGCTACACCTTC. Its protein is CSTTFEGYTF.

Points on this clone: The germline gene is not matched at one end of the junction; a read error may be the cause. The V gene is TRBV5-1, the J gene TRBJ2-7, with D possibly matching TRBD2 (6 bases). Germline CDR1 and CDR2: SGHRS and YFSETQ. The CDR3 sequence is 15 residues long. CDR3 sequence (DNA): TGCGCCAGCAGATTGGACGCTAGCGTAGCCTACGAGCAGTACTTC. Translating it yields CASRLDASVAYEQYF.

The chain has TRBV2 and TRBJ1-6, with D possibly TRBD1 on 6 matching bases. Trimming left V 0 bases short and J 10 bases short, with 16 bases between. CDR1 is SNHLY and CDR2 is FYNNEI in the germline V gene. The CDR3 is 16 residues long. CDR3 residues: CASSEARGAMGSPLHF. The CDR3 nucleotides read TGTGCCAGCAGTGAAGCGCGGGGGGCTATGGGGTCACCCCTCCACTTT. Filled out from reference TRBV2 and TRBJ1-6, the complete variable domain reads EPEVTQTPSHQVTQMGQEVILRCVPISNHLYFYWYRQILGQKVEFLVSFYNNEISEKSEIFDDQFSVERPDGSNFTLKIRSTKLEDSAMYFCASSEARGAMGSPLHFGNGTRLTVT.

The gene calls are TRBV9 and TRBJ1-2; 9 nucleotides align to TRBD1. Losses at the gene ends were 2 bases for V and 8 bases for J; bases not matched to a gene: 13. Germline assignment: CDR1 SGDLS and CDR2 YYNGEE. The CDR3 length is 16 residues. The chain's CDR3 is CASSVGPGTGPEGYTF. DNA for the CDR3: TGTGCCAGCAGCGTCGGCCCTGGGACAGGGCCTGAAGGCTACACCTTC. The whole variable domain, remainder taken from reference TRBV9 and TRBJ1-2, is DSGVTQTPKHLITATGQRVTLRCSPRSGDLSVYWYQQSLDQGLQFLIQYYNGEERAKGNILERFSAQQFPDLHSELNLSSLELGDSALYFCASSVGPGTGPEGYTFGSGTRLTVV.

V is TRBV5-1 and J is TRBJ2-2; the match to TRBD1 covers 8 bases. V trimming: 3 bases; J trimming: 5 bases; junction bases outside the gene matches: 6. The V gene's germline CDR1 is SGHRS and CDR2 YFSETQ. The CDR3 loop spans 15 amino acids. The CDR3 loop is CASSWTGQGTGELFF. The CDR3 region has the DNA TGCGCCAGCAGCTGGACAGGGCAGGGGACCGGGGAGCTGTTTTTT.

This chain joins TRBV7-9 and TRBJ2-1, with D maybe TRBD1 (6 bases). The CDR3 has 14 amino acids. Germline V gene lookup returns CDR1 SEHNR and CDR2 FQNEAQ (reference sequence). V lost 5 bases, J lost 6 bases, and 14 bases lay in between. CDR3 in amino acids: CASSADTGFNEQFF. Here the CDR3 DNA reads TGTGCCAGCAGCGCAGACACAGGGTTCAATGAGCAGTTCTTC.

The chain links TRBV6-5 to TRBJ2-7, with 10 bases fitting TRBD2. The length of the CDR3 is 15 residues. The germline V gene encodes CDR1 MNHEY and CDR2 SVGAGI. The J segment lost 0 bases and the V segment lost 9 bases, leaving 8 bases of the junction unmatched. The chain's CDR3 is CASDRAGGISYEQYF. The CDR3 DNA sequence: TGTGCCAGTGACCGAGCGGGAGGGATCTCCTACGAGCAGTACTTC.

This clone was observed a handful of times. This chain links TRBV28 with TRBJ1-5; D is possibly TRBD1 (5 bases). CDR3 size: 11 residues. The germline CDR1 and CDR2 sequences are MDHEN and SYDVKM. V dropped 8 bases and J dropped 7 bases, with 9 bases sitting between them. The CDR3 nucleotides are TGTGCCAGCGCTCAGGGCCAGCCCCAGCATTTT. Residues: CASAQGQPQHF.

The chain recombines TRBV7-5 with TRBJ1-5; the table calls TRBD1, which could not be checked here. TRBV7-5 constitutes a pseudogene. CDR3 length: 20 residues. The CDR3 DNA is TGTGCCAGAAGCTTAGTAGACAGCCCTCCGACTGAGGATAGCAATCAGCCCCAGCATTTT. Encoded protein: CARSLVDSPPTEDSNQPQHF.

J is TRBJ2-5 and V is TRBV18, with D uncertain. The ends were cut back, 0 bases at V and 0 bases at J, with 11 bases in the middle. CDR1 is KGHSH, CDR2 LQKENI, per germline. This CDR3 is 16 amino acids long. This CDR3 reads CASSPPGRTYQETQYF. CDR3 sequence (DNA): TGTGCCAGCTCACCACCTGGCCGAACCTACCAAGAGACCCAGTACTTC.

The chain recombines TRBV11-2 with TRBJ2-5; 7 nucleotides line up with TRBD2. The V and J ends lost 3 bases and 5 bases, in that order; junction bases with no gene match: 0. The CDR3 consists of 12 residues. The germline CDR1 and CDR2 sequences are SGHAT and FQNNGV. CDR3 bases: TGTGCCAGCAGCTTTAGCGGGGAGACCCAGTACTTC. This translates into CASSFSGETQYF.

This chain links TRBV4-1 with TRBJ1-6, with TRBD1 as a possible D gene (5 bases). Germline CDR1 and CDR2: MGHRA and YSYEKL. The CDR3 is 17 amino acids. The V and J ends lost 0 bases and 0 bases respectively, with 9 bases between them. CDR3 loop: CASSQDHDSSYNSPLHF. The DNA for the CDR3 is TGCGCCAGCAGCCAAGATCATGACAGCTCCTATAATTCACCCCTCCACTTT.